This section outlines one T cell receptor (beta chain) sequence together with its context. This sample is drawn from a study of control samples from healthy donors and cancer patients. TCRdb's copy holds only in-frame clones and misses some; the assay was immunoSEQ multiplex PCR. The sample includes around 30,000 clones, around 83% of them seen just once. CDR1 is KGHSH and CDR2 is LQKENI in the germline V gene. V lost 0 bases and J 4 bases, leaving 8 bases between the germline ends. The CDR3 loop spans 14 amino acids. The sequencing input was PBMCs. The genes are TRBV18 and TRBJ2-3; D remains ambiguous. The sequence was obtained from a woman aged 40 to 50 with lung cancer. In DNA form, the CDR3 reads TGTGCCAGCTCACCACCCAGCATTGCAGATACGCAGTATTTT. Protein: CASSPPSIADTQYF.